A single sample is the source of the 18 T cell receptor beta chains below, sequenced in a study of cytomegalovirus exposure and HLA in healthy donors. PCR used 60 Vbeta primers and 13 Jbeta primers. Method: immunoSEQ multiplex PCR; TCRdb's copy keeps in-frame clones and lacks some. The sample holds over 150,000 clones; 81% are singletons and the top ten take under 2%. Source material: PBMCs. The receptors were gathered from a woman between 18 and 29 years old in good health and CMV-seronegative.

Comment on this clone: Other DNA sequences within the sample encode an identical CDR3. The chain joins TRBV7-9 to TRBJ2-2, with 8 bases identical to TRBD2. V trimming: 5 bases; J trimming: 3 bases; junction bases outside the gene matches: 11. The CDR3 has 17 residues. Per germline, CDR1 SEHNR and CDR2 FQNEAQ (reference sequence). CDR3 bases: TGTGCCAGCAGCCCCTTCAACCGGGGGGGCGACACCGGGGAGCTGTTTTTT. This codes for CASSPFNRGGDTGELFF.

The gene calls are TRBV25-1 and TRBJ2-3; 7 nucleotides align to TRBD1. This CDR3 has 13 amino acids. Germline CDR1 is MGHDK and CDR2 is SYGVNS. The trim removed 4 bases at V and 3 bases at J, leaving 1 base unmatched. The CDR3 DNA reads TGTGCCAGCAGTGTGACAGGGACAGATACGCAGTATTTT. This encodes CASSVTGTDTQYF.

The CDR3 here is CASSGLPETQYF. CDR3 sequence (DNA): TGTGCCTCGTCGGGATTACCAGAGACCCAGTACTTC. The chain is built from TRBV28 and TRBJ2-5, with D tentatively TRBD2 (5 bases). V lost 11 bases to trimming and J lost 4 bases, with 14 bases between them. The germline CDR1 and CDR2 sequences are MDHEN and SYDVKM. This CDR3 has 12 residues.

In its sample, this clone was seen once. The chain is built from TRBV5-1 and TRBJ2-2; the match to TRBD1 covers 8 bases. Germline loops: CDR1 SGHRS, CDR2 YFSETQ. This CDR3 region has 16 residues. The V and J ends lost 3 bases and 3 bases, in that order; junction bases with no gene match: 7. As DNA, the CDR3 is TGCGCCAGCAGCTCAAGGACAGGGATGGACACCGGGGAGCTGTTTTTT. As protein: CASSSRTGMDTGELFF.

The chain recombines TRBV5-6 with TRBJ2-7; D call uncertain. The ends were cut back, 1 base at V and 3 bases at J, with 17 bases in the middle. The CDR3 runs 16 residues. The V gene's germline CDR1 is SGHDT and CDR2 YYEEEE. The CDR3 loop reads CASSLSQVELFYEQYF. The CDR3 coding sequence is TGTGCCAGCAGCTTGAGTCAAGTGGAGCTATTCTACGAGCAGTACTTC. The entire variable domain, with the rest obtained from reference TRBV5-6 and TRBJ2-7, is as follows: DAGVTQSPTHLIKTRGQQVTLRCSPKSGHDTVSWYQQALGQGPQFIFQYYEEEERQRGNFPDRFSGHQFPNYSSELNVNALLLGDSALYLCASSLSQVELFYEQYFGPGTRLTVT.

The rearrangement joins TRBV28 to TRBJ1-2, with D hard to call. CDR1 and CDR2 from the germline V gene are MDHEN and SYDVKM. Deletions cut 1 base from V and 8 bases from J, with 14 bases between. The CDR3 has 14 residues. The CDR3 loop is CASSLSVPRLGYTF. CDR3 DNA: TGTGCCAGCAGTTTATCCGTCCCCAGGTTAGGCTACACCTTC.

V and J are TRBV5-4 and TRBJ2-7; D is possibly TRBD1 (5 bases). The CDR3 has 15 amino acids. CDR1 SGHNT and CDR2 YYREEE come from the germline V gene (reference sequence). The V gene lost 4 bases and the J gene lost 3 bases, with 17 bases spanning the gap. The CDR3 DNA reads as TGTGCCAGCAGCACCCAGGGCCTTAACCTCTACGAGCAGTACTTC. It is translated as CASSTQGLNLYEQYF.

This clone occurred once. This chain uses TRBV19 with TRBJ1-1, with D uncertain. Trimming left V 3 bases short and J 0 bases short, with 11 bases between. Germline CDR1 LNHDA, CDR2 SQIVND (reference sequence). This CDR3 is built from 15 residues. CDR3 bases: TGTGCCAGTAGTATTGGGCTAATCATGAACACTGAAGCTTTCTTT. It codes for CASSIGLIMNTEAFF.

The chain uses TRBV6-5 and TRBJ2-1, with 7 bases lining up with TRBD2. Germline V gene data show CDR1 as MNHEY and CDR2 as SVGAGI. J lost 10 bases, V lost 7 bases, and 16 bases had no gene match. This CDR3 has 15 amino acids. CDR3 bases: TGTGCCAGCACCCCCTACCTGGGAGGGGCGTTGGAGCAGTTCTTC. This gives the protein CASTPYLGGALEQFF.

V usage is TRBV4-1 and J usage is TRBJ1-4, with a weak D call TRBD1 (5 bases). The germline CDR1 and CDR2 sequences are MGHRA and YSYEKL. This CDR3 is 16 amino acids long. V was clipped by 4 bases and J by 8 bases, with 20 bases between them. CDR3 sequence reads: CASSPLRQGLREKLFF. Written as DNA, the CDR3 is TGCGCCAGCAGCCCTCTCCGCCAGGGTTTACGGGAAAAACTGTTTTTT.

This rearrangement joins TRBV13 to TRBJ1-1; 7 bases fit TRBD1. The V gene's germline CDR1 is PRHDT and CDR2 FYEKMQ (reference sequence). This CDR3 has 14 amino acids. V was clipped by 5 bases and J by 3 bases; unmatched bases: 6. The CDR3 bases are TGTGCCAGCAGCGCTCCGGGACAGTACACTGAAGCTTTCTTT. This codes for CASSAPGQYTEAFF.

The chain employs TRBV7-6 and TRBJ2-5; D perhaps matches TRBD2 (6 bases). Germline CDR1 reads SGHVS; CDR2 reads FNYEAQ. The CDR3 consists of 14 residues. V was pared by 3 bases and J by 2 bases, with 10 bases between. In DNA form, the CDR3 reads TGTGCCAGCAGCTTTGGGGGGTCGCAAGAGACCCAGTACTTC. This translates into CASSFGGSQETQYF.

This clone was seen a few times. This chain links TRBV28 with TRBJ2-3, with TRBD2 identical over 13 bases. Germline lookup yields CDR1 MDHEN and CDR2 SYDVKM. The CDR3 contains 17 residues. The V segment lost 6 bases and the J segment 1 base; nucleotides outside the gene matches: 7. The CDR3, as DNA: TGTGCCAGCAGCGTCCCGGGACTAGCGGGGCGCACAGATACGCAGTATTTT. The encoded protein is CASSVPGLAGRTDTQYF.

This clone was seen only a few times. The CDR3 region has the DNA TGTGCCAGCAGCCAAGATTGGGACTGGGTCGCTTCGAACACTGAAGCTTTCTTT. Translated: CASSQDWDWVASNTEAFF. The chain links TRBV5-4 to TRBJ1-1; tentative D call: TRBD1 (5 bases). The V gene's germline CDR1 is SGHNT and CDR2 YYREEE (reference sequence). Trimming removed 4 bases from V and 1 base from J, with 23 bases in between. This CDR3 is built from 18 residues. The variable domain in full, completed from reference TRBV5-4 and TRBJ1-1, reads ETGVTQSPTHLIKTRGQQVTLRCSSQSGHNTVSWYQQALGQGPQFIFQYYREEENGRGNFPPRFSGLQFPNYSSELNVNALELDDSALYLCASSQDWDWVASNTEAFFGQGTRLTVV.

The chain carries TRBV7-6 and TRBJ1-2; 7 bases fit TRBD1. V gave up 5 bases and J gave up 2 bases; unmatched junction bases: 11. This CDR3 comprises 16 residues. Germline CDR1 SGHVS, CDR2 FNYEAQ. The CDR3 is CASSPRQGGMNYGYTF. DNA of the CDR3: TGTGCCAGCAGCCCCCGACAGGGAGGTATGAACTATGGCTACACCTTC.

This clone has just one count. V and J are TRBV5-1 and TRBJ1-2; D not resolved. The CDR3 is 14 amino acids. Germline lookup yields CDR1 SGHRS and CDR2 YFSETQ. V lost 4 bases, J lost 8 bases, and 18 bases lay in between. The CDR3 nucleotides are TGCGCCAGCAGCCTGCAGCCTCCTGGGCGCGGCTACACCTTC. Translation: CASSLQPPGRGYTF. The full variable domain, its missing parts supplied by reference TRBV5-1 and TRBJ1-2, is KAGVTQTPRYLIKTRGQQVTLSCSPISGHRSVSWYQQTPGQGLQFLFEYFSETQRNKGNFPGRFSGRQFSNSRSEMNVSTLELGDSALYLCASSLQPPGRGYTFGSGTRLTVV.

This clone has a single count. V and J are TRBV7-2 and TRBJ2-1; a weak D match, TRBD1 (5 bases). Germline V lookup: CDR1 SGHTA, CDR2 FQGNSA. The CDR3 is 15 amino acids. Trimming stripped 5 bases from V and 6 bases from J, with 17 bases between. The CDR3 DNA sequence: TGTGCCAGCAGCAGCCGGGCCAGAAGGGGCAATGAGCAGTTCTTC. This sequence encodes CASSSRARRGNEQFF.

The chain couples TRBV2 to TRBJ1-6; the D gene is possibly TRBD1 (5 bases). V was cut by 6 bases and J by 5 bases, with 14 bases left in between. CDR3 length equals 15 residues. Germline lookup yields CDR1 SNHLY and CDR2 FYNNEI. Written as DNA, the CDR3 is TGTGCCAGCAGGTCCCGGAGACAGAATAATTCACCCCTCCACTTT. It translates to CASRSRRQNNSPLHF.